The 23 T cell receptor beta chains presented below share a single source sample, sequenced in a study of identical twins. A single record per CDR3 protein comes from TCRdb applying MiXCR to the 5' RACE reads. The repertoire consists of 1.5 million to 2 million distinct CDR3 sequences, with around 29% occurring once and the leading ten covering roughly 0.3%. The material sequenced was cord blood. These TCRs come from a newborn girl in good health.

A few counts support this clonotype. The V gene is TRBV29-1, the J gene TRBJ1-1; D gene ambiguous. Trimming removed 4 bases from V and 0 bases from J, with 9 bases in between. Germline loops: CDR1 SQVTM, CDR2 ANQGSEA. The CDR3 runs 13 residues. Written as DNA, the CDR3 is TGCAGCGTTGGGGTCTCACTGAACACTGAAGCTTTCTTT. This gives the protein CSVGVSLNTEAFF.

This clonotype was picked up one time. This may arise from a read error, as a much more abundant clone is one base away. This sequence joins TRBV29-1 and TRBJ2-1; D remains unclear. The length of the CDR3 is 11 residues. The germline V and J ends were trimmed by 4 bases and 12 bases, with 13 bases remaining between them. From germline, CDR1 is SQVTM and CDR2 ANQGSEA. This CDR3 reads CSVGAWTWQFF. The CDR3 nucleotides are TGCAGCGTTGGAGCCTGGACGTGGCAGTTCTTC.

This clonotype was observed a handful of times. This chain uses TRBV5-1 with TRBJ1-2; 8 positions match TRBD1. The length of the CDR3 is 15 residues. Germline trimming cut 0 bases from V and 4 bases from J; bases unmatched to any gene: 5. Germline-derived CDR1 and CDR2 are SGHRS and YFSETQ. CDR3 loop: CASSLVAGGTYGYTF. CDR3 nucleotides: TGCGCCAGCAGCTTGGTCGCAGGGGGCACCTATGGCTACACCTTC.

CDR3 sequence (DNA): TGCAGCGTGGGGGTCCGGGCCATGAACACTGAAGCTTTCTTT. It codes for CSVGVRAMNTEAFF. The chain uses TRBV29-1 and TRBJ1-1; the D gene is possibly TRBD1 (5 bases). Germline loops: CDR1 SQVTM, CDR2 ANQGSEA. This CDR3 is built from 14 residues. V shed 6 bases and J shed 0 bases, with 14 bases lying between them.

The chain carries TRBV4-1 and TRBJ2-3; 8 positions agree with TRBD2. CDR1 and CDR2 from the germline V gene are MGHRA and YSYEKL. The CDR3 covers 17 residues. V trimming: 1 base; J trimming: 5 bases; junction bases outside the gene matches: 11. This CDR3 is CASSQVFGRAKVDTQYF. The CDR3 DNA follows: TGCGCCAGCAGCCAAGTTTTCGGGAGGGCCAAGGTAGATACGCAGTATTTT.

The J gene is TRBJ2-1, the V gene TRBV7-2; 7 bases line up with TRBD1. Germline-derived CDR1 and CDR2 are SGHTA and FQGNSA. V lost 4 bases to trimming and J lost 6 bases; unmatched junction nucleotides: 3. The length of the CDR3 is 13 residues. In DNA, the CDR3 is TGTGCCAGCAGCTCCCGACAGGGCAATGAGCAGTTCTTC. Amino acid sequence: CASSSRQGNEQFF.

The gene calls are TRBV12-3 or TRBV12-4 and TRBJ2-1; 8 bases map to TRBD2. V gave up 4 bases and J gave up 0 bases; unmatched junction bases: 5. The CDR3 covers 16 residues. CDR3 in amino acids: CASSYKRERSYNEQFF. The CDR3 region has the DNA TGTGCCAGCAGTTATAAGCGGGAGCGCTCCTACAATGAGCAGTTCTTC.

This clonotype has more than one count but fewer than ten. V usage is TRBV29-1 and J usage is TRBJ1-2; no clear D gene. Germline V lookup: CDR1 SQVTM, CDR2 ANQGSEA. The CDR3 sequence is 13 residues long. Trimming stripped 2 bases from V and 8 bases from J, with 15 bases between. Written as DNA, the CDR3 is TGCAGCGTTGAACATCCCAATAAGTCAGGCTACACCTTC. It is translated as CSVEHPNKSGYTF. The whole variable domain, remainder taken from reference TRBV29-1 and TRBJ1-2, is SAVISQKPSRDICQRGTSLTIQCQVDSQVTMMFWYRQQPGQSLTLIATANQGSEATYESGFVIDKFPISRPNLTFSTLTVSNMSPEDSSIYLCSVEHPNKSGYTFGSGTRLTVV.

This clonotype was seen a handful of times. This chain's CDR3 is CASSIGTASYEQYF. In DNA, the CDR3 is TGCGCCAGCAGCATCGGGACAGCTTCCTACGAGCAGTACTTC. The gene calls are TRBV5-1 and TRBJ2-7, with 7 bases matching TRBD1. Germline trimming cut 4 bases from V and 1 base from J; bases unmatched to any gene: 5. The CDR3 runs 14 residues. Germline loops: CDR1 SGHRS, CDR2 YFSETQ.

There are a few counts of this clonotype. J is TRBJ2-1 and V is TRBV7-2; possible D gene TRBD2, 5 bases. Trimming removed 4 bases from V and 2 bases from J, with 12 bases in between. The CDR3 loop spans 15 amino acids. In germline, CDR1 is SGHTA, CDR2 FQGNSA. CDR3 DNA: TGTGCCAGCAGCTGGAGGACGTTTACCTACAATGAGCAGTTCTTC. This gives the protein CASSWRTFTYNEQFF.

This clonotype occurred many times. The gene calls are TRBV5-1 and TRBJ2-7, with D perhaps given as TRBD1 or TRBD2 (5 bases each). This CDR3 is built from 14 residues. Trimming removed 5 bases from V and 1 base from J, with 13 bases in between. The germline V gene encodes CDR1 SGHRS and CDR2 YFSETQ. The chain's CDR3 is CASRGDPYSYEQYF. CDR3 nucleotides: TGCGCCAGCAGGGGGGATCCCTATTCCTACGAGCAGTACTTC.

A few counts support this clonotype. The chain recombines TRBV27 with TRBJ2-4; 11 bases agree with TRBD1. V shed 2 bases and J 13 bases; nucleotides not matched to a gene: 4. CDR3 size: 13 residues. Germline V gene lookup returns CDR1 MNHEY and CDR2 SMNVEV (reference sequence). The CDR3 protein is CASSLGDRGKQYF. The CDR3, as DNA: TGTGCCAGCAGTTTAGGGGACAGGGGGAAGCAGTACTTC.

The chain couples TRBV20-1 to TRBJ2-3; no clear D gene. V lost 7 bases to trimming and J lost 9 bases, with 29 bases between them. Germline lookup yields CDR1 DFQATT and CDR2 SNEGSKA (reference sequence). The CDR3 is 16 amino acids. The CDR3 here is CSVSPGMSVYTRTQYF. For the CDR3, the DNA is TGCAGTGTAAGCCCCGGTATGTCCGTCTATACCCGAACGCAGTATTTT.

V and J are TRBV21-1 and TRBJ2-5; the table gives TRBD2 as D, unverified against the DNA. TRBV21-1 is deemed a pseudogene. This CDR3 comprises 16 residues. The CDR3 DNA sequence: TGTGCCAGCAGCAAACTGACTAGCGGGGACCTACATGAGCAGTACTTC. Its protein is CASSKLTSGDLHEQYF.

This clonotype came up many times. The V and J genes are TRBV25-1 and TRBJ1-4; D gene unclear. V was shortened by 7 bases and J by 0 bases, with 6 bases between the two germline ends. Germline CDR1 MGHDK, CDR2 SYGVNS. The CDR3 length is 13 residues. The CDR3 region has the DNA TGTGCCAGCACTTCCACAACTAATGAAAAACTGTTTTTT. Residues: CASTSTTNEKLFF.

The chain uses TRBV27 and TRBJ1-1, with 8 positions matching TRBD1. Germline CDR1 is MNHEY and CDR2 is SMNVEV (reference sequence). The CDR3 covers 15 residues. The trim removed 5 bases at V and 4 bases at J, leaving 9 bases unmatched. The CDR3 bases are TGTGCCAGCAGTAAAAGGGATACAGGGGGCACTGAAGCTTTCTTT. This translates into CASSKRDTGGTEAFF.

The V gene is TRBV20-1, the J gene TRBJ1-2; D ambiguous. Trimming took 1 base from V and 0 from J, leaving 12 bases between them. In germline, CDR1 is DFQATT, CDR2 SNEGSKA (reference sequence). The CDR3 extends over 15 amino acids. In nucleotides, the CDR3 is TGCAGTGCTAGAGGGCTTGAGCGTACTAACTATGGCTACACCTTC. Its protein is CSARGLERTNYGYTF.

At least ten counts were recorded for this clonotype. The V gene is TRBV5-1, the J gene TRBJ2-3; D is uncertain. Germline V gene sequence: CDR1 SGHRS, CDR2 YFSETQ. Trimming took 3 bases from V and 0 from J, leaving 8 bases between them. There are 14 residues in the CDR3. The CDR3, as DNA: TGCGCCAGCAGCTCCTCCCGGAGCACAGATACGCAGTATTTT. It is translated as CASSSSRSTDTQYF.

V and J are TRBV28 and TRBJ1-5, with D perhaps matching TRBD1 (5 bases). V was cut by 6 bases and J by 0 bases, with 12 bases left in between. In germline, CDR1 is MDHEN, CDR2 SYDVKM. The CDR3 consists of 15 residues. CDR3 sequence: CASRTRDGSNQPQHF. As DNA, the CDR3 is TGTGCCAGCAGAACCCGGGACGGTAGCAATCAGCCCCAGCATTTT.

This clonotype has only a few counts. V usage is TRBV20-1 and J usage is TRBJ2-5; D gene ambiguous. The DNA end favors TRBJ2-7, so the J call may be wrong. The germline V gene has CDR1 DFQATT and CDR2 SNEGSKA (reference sequence). The CDR3 sequence is 14 residues long. CDR3 sequence: CSAKLRLKYYEQYF. In DNA, the CDR3 is TGCAGTGCCAAGCTACGCCTCAAGTACTACGAGCAGTACTTC.

About this clonotype itself: The conserved phenylalanine or tryptophan normally closing the CDR3 is absent here, so this likely arose from a read error. The chain links TRBV5-1 to TRBJ2-3; TRBD1 aligns across 8 bases. The V and J ends lost 2 bases and 1 base, in that order; junction bases with no gene match: 3. Germline CDR1 is SGHRS and CDR2 is YFSETQ. This CDR3 contains 15 residues. The DNA of the CDR3 is TGCGCCAGCAGCTTACGACAGGGGCGCACAGATACGCAGTATGTT. Translating it yields CASSLRQGRTDTQYV.

The chain uses TRBV11-1 and TRBJ2-3, with D perhaps matching TRBD1 or TRBD2 (5 bases each). The V end was cut by 2 bases, the J end by 6 bases, with 9 bases between. CDR3 length: 13 amino acids. Germline V gives CDR1 SGHAT, CDR2 FQDESV (reference sequence). CDR3 coding DNA: TGTGCCAGCAGCTTAACCAGGGACGATACGCAGTATTTT. It specifies CASSLTRDDTQYF. The variable domain in full, with the rest retrieved from reference TRBV11-1 and TRBJ2-3, is EAEVAQSPRYKITEKSQAVAFWCDPISGHATLYWYRQILGQGPELLVQFQDESVVDDSQLPKDRFSAERLKGVDSTLKIQPAELGDSAMYLCASSLTRDDTQYFGPGTRLTVL.

This clonotype was seen only a few times. V and J are TRBV7-9 and TRBJ1-2, with TRBD1 as a possible D gene (6 bases). Trimming took off 2 bases at V and 3 bases at J, with 22 bases between the two ends. The CDR3 contains 18 residues. Germline CDR1 and CDR2: SEHNR and FQNEAQ (reference sequence). The CDR3: CASSLLARGRRHHYGYTF. Here the CDR3 DNA reads TGTGCCAGCAGCTTACTAGCCAGGGGCCGCCGTCACCACTATGGCTACACCTTC.